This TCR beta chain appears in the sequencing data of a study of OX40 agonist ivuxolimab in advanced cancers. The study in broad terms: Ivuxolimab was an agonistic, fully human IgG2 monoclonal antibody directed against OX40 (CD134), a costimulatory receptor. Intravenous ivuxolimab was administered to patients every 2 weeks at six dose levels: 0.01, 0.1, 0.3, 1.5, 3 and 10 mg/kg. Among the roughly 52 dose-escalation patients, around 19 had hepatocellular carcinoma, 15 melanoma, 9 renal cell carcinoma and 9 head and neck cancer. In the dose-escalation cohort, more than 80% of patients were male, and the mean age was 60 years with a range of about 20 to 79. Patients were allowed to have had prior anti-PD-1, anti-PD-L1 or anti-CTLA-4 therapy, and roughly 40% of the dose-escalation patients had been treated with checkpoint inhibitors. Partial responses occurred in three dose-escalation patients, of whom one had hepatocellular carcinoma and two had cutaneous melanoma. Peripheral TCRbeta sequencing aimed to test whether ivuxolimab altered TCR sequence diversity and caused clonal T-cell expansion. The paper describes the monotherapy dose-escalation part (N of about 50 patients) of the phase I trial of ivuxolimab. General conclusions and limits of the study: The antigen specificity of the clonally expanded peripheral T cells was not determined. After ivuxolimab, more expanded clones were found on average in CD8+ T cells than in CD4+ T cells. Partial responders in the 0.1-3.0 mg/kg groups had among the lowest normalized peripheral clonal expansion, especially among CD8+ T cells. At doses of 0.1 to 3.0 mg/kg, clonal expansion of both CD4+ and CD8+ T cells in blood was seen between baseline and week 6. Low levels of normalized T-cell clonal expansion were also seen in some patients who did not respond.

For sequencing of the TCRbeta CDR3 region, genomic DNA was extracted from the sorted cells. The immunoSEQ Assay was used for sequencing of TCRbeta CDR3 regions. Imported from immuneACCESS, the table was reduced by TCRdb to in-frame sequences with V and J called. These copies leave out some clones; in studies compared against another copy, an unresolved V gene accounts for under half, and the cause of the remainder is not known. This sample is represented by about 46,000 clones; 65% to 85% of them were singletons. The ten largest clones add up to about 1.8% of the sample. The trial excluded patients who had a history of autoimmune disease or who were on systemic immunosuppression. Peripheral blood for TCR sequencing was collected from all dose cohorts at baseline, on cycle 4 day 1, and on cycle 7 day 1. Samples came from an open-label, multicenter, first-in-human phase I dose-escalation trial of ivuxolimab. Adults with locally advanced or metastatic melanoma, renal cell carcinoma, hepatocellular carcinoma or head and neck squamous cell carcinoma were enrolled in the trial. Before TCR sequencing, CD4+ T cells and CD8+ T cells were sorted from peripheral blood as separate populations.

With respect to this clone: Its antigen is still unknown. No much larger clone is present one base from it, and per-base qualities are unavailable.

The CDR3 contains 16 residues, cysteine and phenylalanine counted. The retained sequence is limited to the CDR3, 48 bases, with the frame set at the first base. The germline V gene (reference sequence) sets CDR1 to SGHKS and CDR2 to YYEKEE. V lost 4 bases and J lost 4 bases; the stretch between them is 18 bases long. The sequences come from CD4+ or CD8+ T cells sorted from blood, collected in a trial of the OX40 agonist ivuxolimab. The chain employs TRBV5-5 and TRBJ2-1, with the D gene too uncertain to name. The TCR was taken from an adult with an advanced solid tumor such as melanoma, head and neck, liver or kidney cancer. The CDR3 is CASSRTPGPQYNEQFF. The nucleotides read TGTGCCAGCAGCCGAACTCCCGGGCCGCAATACAATGAGCAGTTCTTC.